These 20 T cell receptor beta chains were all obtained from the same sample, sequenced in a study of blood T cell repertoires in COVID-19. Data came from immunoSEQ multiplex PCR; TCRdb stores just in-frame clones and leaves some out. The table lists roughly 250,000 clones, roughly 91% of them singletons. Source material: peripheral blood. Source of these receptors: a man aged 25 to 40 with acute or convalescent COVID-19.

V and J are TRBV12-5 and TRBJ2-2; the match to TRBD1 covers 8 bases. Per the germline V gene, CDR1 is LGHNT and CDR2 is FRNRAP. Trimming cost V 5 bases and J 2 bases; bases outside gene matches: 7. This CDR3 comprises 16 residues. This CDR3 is CASGGPTGVNTGELFF. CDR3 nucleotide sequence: TGTGCTAGTGGTGGCCCGACAGGGGTTAACACCGGGGAGCTGTTTTTT.

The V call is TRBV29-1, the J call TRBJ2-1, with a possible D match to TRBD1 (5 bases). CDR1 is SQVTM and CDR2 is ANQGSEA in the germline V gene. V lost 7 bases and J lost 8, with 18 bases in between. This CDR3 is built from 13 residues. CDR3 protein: CSGKDSLFDEQFF. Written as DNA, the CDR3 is TGCAGCGGTAAAGACAGTTTGTTCGATGAGCAGTTCTTC.

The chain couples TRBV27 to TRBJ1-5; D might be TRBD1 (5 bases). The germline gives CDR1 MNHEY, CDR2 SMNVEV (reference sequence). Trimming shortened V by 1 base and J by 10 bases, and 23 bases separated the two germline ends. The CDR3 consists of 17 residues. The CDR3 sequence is CASSLYGYGDSPNPQHF. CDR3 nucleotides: TGTGCCAGCAGTTTATACGGGTACGGAGACAGCCCAAATCCCCAGCATTTT.

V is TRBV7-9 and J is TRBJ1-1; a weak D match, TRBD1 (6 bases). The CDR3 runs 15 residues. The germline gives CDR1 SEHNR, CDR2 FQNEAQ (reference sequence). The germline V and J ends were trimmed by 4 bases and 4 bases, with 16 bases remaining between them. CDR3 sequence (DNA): TGTGCCAGCAGCTCAGGGGAAAAGGGTTCCACTGAAGCTTTCTTT. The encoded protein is CASSSGEKGSTEAFF.

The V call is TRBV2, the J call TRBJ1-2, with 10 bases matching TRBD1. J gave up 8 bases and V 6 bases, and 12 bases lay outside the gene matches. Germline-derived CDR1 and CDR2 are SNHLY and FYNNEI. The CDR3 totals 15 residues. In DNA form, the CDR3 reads TGTGCCAGCAGGCGCAGCCGGGACAGGGGTGAAGGCTACACCTTC. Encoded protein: CASRRSRDRGEGYTF.

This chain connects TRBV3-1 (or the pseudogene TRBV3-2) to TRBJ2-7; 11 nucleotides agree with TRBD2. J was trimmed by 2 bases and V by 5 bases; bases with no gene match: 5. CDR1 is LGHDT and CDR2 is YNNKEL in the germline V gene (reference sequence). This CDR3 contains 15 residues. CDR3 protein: CASSSTSGGPYEQYF. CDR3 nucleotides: TGTGCCAGCAGCTCTACTAGCGGGGGACCCTACGAGCAGTACTTC.

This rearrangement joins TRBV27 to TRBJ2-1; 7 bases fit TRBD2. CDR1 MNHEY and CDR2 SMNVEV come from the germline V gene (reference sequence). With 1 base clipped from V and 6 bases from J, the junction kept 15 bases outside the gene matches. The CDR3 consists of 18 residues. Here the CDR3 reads CASSLWGLRGSSGNEQFF. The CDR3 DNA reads TGTGCCAGCAGTTTATGGGGATTGCGCGGGAGTTCGGGCAATGAGCAGTTCTTC.

The CDR3 bases are TGTGCCAGCAGCTCCAACAGGGAAAGAAGAACCGGGGAGCTGTTTTTT. Translation gives CASSSNRERRTGELFF. The rearrangement uses TRBV5-6 and TRBJ2-2, with D perhaps TRBD1 (6 bases). Trimming left V 3 bases short and J 5 bases short, with 17 bases between. CDR3 length: 16 residues. Looked up from germline, CDR1 is SGHDT and CDR2 is YYEEEE.

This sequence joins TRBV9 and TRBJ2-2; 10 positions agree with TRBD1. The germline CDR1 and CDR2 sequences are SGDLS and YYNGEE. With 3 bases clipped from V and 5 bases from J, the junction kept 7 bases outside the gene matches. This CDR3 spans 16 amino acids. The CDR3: CASSAHGQGGTGELFF. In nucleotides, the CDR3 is TGTGCCAGCAGCGCCCATGGACAGGGGGGGACCGGGGAGCTGTTTTTT. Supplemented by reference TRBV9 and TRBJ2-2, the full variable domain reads DSGVTQTPKHLITATGQRVTLRCSPRSGDLSVYWYQQSLDQGLQFLIQYYNGEERAKGNILERFSAQQFPDLHSELNLSSLELGDSALYFCASSAHGQGGTGELFFGEGSRLTVL.

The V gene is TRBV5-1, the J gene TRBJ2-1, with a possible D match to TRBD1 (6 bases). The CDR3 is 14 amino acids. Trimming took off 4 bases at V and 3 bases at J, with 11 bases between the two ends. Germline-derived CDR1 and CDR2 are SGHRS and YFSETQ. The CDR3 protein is CASSVGQYYNEQFF. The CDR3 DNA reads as TGCGCCAGCAGCGTAGGACAGTACTACAATGAGCAGTTCTTC.

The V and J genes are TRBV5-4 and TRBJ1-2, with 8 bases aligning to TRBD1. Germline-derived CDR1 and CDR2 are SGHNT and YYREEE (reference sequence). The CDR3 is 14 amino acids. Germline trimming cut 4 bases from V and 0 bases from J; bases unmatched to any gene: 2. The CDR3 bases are TGTGCCAGCAGCCGGACAGGGCCTAACTATGGCTACACCTTC. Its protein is CASSRTGPNYGYTF.

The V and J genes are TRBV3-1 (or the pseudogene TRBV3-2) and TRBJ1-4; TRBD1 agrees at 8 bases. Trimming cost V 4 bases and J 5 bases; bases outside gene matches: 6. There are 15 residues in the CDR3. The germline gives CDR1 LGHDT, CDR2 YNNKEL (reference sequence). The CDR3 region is CASSRGQGENEKLFF. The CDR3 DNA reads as TGTGCCAGCAGCCGTGGACAGGGAGAGAATGAAAAACTGTTTTTT.

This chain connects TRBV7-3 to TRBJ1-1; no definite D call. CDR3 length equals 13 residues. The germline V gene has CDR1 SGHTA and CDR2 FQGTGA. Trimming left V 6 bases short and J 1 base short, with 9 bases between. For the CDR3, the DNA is TGTGCCAGCAGGGTGAACAGGAACACTGAAGCTTTCTTT. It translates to CASRVNRNTEAFF.

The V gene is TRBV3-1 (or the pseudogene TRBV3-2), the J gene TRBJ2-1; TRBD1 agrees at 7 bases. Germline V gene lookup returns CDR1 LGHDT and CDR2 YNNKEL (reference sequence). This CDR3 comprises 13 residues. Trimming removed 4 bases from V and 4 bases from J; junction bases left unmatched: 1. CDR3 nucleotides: TGTGCCAGCAGCCCGGGACAGTACAATGAGCAGTTCTTC. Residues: CASSPGQYNEQFF.

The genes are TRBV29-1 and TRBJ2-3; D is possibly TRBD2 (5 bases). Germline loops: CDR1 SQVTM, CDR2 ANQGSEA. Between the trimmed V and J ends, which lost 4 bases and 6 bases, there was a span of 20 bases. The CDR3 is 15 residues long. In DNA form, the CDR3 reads TGCAGCGTTGCCCCACAAGAACGGGGTGGGGATACGCAGTATTTT. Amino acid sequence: CSVAPQERGGDTQYF.

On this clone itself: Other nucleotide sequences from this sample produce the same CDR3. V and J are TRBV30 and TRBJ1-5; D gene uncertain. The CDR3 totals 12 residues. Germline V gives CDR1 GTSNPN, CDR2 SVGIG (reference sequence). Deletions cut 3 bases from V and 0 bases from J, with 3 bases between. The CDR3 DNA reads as TGTGCCTGGAGCTATAGCAATCAGCCCCAGCATTTT. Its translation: CAWSYSNQPQHF.

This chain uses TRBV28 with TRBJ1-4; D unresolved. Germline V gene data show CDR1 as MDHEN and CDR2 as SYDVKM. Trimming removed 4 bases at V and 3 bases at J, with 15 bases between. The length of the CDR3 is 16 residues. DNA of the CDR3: TGTGCCAGCAGTTCTCTCGAGGGTCTGGCTAATGAAAAACTGTTTTTT. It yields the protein CASSSLEGLANEKLFF.

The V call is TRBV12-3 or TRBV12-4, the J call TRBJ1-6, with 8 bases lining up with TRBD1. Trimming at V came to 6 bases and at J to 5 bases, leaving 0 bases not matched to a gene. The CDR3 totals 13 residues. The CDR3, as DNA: TGTGCCAGCAGGACAGGGGATAATTCACCCCTCCACTTT. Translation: CASRTGDNSPLHF.

CDR3 loop: CASSLAGTASGNTIYF. The CDR3 region has the DNA TGTGCCAGCAGCTTGGCCGGAACAGCCTCTGGAAACACCATATATTTT. This chain joins TRBV5-4 and TRBJ1-3; D unresolved. Trimming cost V 0 bases and J 0 bases, with 10 bases left between them. CDR3 size: 16 residues. CDR1 SGHNT and CDR2 YYREEE come from the germline V gene (reference sequence).

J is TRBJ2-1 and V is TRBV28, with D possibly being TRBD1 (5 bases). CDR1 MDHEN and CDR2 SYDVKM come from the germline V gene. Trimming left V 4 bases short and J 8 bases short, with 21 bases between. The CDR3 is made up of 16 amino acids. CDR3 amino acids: CASSSPVSNRYDEQFF. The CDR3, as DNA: TGTGCCAGCAGTTCCCCCGTCTCTAACAGGTACGATGAGCAGTTCTTC.